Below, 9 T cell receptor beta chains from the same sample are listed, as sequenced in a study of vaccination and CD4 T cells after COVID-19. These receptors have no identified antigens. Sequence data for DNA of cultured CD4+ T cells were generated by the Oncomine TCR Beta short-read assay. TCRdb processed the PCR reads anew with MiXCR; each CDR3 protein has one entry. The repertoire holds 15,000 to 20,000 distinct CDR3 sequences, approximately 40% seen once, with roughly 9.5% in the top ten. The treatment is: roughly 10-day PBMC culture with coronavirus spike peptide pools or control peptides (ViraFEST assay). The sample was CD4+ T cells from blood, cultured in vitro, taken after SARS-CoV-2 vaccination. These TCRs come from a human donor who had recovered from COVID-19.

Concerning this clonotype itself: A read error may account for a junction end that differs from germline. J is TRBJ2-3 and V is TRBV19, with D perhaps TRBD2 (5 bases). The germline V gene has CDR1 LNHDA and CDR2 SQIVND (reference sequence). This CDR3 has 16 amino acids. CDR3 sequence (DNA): TGTGCCAGTAGTAAGTCCGGGGAAGACGGCACAGAAACGCAGTATTTT. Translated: CASSKSGEDGTETQYF. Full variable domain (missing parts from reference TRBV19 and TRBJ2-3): DGGITQSPKYLFRKEGQNVTLSCEQNLNHDAMYWYRQDPGQGLRLIYYSQIVNDFQKGDIAEGYSVSREKKESFPLTVTSAQKNPTAFYLCASSKSGEDGTETQYFGPGTRLTVL.

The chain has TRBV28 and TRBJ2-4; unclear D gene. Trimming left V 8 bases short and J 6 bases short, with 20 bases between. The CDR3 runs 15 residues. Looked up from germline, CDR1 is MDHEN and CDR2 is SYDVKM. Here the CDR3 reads CASQVSSFYANIQYF. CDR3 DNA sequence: TGTGCCAGCCAGGTTTCAAGTTTTTATGCAAACATTCAGTACTTC.

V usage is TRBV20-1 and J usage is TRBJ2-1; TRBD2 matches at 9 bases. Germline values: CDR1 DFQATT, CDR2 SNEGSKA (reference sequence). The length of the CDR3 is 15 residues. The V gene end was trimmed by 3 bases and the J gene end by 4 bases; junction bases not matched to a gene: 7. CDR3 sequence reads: CSASGLARPYNEQFF. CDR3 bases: TGCAGTGCTAGTGGACTAGCGAGACCATACAATGAGCAGTTCTTC.

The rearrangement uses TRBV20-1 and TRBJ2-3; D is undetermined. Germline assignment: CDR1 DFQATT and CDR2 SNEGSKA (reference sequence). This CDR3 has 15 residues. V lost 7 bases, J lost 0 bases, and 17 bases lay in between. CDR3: CSVPVQSASTDTQYF. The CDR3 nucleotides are TGCAGTGTTCCCGTCCAATCCGCCAGCACAGATACGCAGTATTTT.

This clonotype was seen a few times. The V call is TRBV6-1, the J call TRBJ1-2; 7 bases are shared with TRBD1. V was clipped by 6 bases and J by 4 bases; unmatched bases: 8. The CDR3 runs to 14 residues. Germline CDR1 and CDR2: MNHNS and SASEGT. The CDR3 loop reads CASSPRQGSYGYTF. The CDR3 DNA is TGTGCCAGCAGCCCCCGACAGGGTTCCTATGGCTACACCTTC.

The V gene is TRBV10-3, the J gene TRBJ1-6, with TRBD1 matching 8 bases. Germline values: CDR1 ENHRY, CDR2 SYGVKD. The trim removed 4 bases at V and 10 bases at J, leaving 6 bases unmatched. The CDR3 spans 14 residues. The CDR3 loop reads CAISADREGSPLHF. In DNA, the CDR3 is TGTGCCATCAGTGCGGACAGGGAAGGGTCACCCCTCCACTTT.

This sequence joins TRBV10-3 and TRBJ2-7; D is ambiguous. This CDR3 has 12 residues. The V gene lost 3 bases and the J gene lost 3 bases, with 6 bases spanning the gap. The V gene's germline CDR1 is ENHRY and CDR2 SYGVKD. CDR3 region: CAISDGDYEQYF. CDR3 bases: TGTGCCATCAGTGATGGGGACTACGAGCAGTACTTC.

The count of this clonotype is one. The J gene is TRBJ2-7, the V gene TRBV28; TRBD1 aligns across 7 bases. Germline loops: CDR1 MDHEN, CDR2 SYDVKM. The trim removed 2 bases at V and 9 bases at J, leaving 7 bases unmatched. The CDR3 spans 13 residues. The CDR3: CASSLVTGKGQYF. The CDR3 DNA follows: TGTGCCAGCAGTTTAGTGACAGGGAAGGGGCAGTACTTC.

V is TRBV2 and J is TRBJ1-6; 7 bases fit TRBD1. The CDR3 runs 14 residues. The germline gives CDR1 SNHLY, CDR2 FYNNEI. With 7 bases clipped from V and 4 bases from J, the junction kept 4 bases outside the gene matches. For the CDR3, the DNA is TGTGCCAGCACTCGGGACAGATATAATTCACCCCTCCACTTT. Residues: CASTRDRYNSPLHF.